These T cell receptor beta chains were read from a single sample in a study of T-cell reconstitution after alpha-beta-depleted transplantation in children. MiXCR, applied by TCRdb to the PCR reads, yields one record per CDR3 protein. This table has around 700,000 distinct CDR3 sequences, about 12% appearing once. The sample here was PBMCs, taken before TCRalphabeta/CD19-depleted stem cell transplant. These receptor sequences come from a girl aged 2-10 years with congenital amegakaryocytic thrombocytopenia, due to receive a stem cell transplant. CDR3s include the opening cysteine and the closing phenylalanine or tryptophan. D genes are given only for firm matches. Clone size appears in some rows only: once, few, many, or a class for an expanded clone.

CDR3aa: CASSLDGRKDNEQFF; CDR3nt: TGCGCCAGCAGCTTGGACGGGAGAAAGGACAATGAGCAGTTCTTC; v_gene: TRBV5-1; d_gene: -; abundance: many; j_gene: TRBJ2-1
CDR3aa: CSARPPWGSTGELFF; CDR3nt: TGCAGTGCTAGGCCACCTTGGGGGTCCACCGGGGAGCTGTTTTTT; v_gene: TRBV20-1; d_gene: -; abundance: -; j_gene: TRBJ2-2
CDR3aa: CASSQEIGDLGEQFF; CDR3nt: TGTGCCAGCAGCCAAGAAATTGGGGACCTCGGTGAGCAGTTCTTC; v_gene: TRBV3-1; d_gene: -; abundance: -; j_gene: TRBJ2-1
CDR3aa: CASSPTTGAMTVTGELFF; CDR3nt: TGTGCCAGCAGCCCGACCACCGGAGCTATGACGGTTACCGGGGAGCTGTTTTTT; v_gene: TRBV7-8; d_gene: -; abundance: -; j_gene: TRBJ2-2
CDR3aa: CASSENDRNQPQHF; CDR3nt: TGCGCCAGCAGCGAGAACGACCGCAATCAGCCCCAGCATTTT; v_gene: TRBV5-1; d_gene: -; abundance: -; j_gene: TRBJ1-5
CDR3aa: CSGVTDSYEQYF; CDR3nt: TGCAGCGGCGTGACGGACTCCTACGAGCAGTACTTC; v_gene: TRBV29-1; d_gene: -; abundance: -; j_gene: TRBJ2-7
CDR3aa: CATSGTGTRTDTQYF; CDR3nt: TGTGCCACCAGCGGGACCGGGACTCGCACAGATACGCAGTATTTT; v_gene: TRBV15; d_gene: -; abundance: -; j_gene: TRBJ2-3
CDR3aa: CASSPYPGTSSSYEQYF; CDR3nt: TGTGCCAGCAGTCCGTACCCCGGGACATCTTCCTCCTACGAGCAGTACTTC; v_gene: TRBV27; d_gene: -; abundance: -; j_gene: TRBJ2-7
CDR3aa: CASSLKVLYFSYNEQFF; CDR3nt: TGTGCCAGCAGCTTAAAGGTGTTGTATTTCTCCTACAATGAGCAGTTCTTC; v_gene: TRBV7-2; d_gene: -; abundance: -; j_gene: TRBJ2-1
CDR3aa: CASRHRLGVNTGELFF; CDR3nt: TGTGCCAGCAGGCACAGACTAGGGGTGAACACCGGGGAGCTGTTTTTT; v_gene: TRBV27; d_gene: -; abundance: few; j_gene: TRBJ2-2
CDR3aa: CSAPGRRGAYEQYF; CDR3nt: TGCAGTGCCCCAGGTCGGAGGGGGGCCTACGAGCAGTACTTC; v_gene: TRBV20-1; d_gene: -; abundance: many; j_gene: TRBJ2-7
CDR3aa: CSARTSGTQTQYF; CDR3nt: TGCAGTGCTAGGACTAGCGGGACACAGACCCAGTACTTC; v_gene: TRBV20-1; d_gene: TRBD2; abundance: -; j_gene: TRBJ2-5
CDR3aa: CASSPTSTGELFF; CDR3nt: TGCGCCAGCAGCCCGACCTCCACCGGGGAGCTGTTTTTT; v_gene: TRBV5-1; d_gene: -; abundance: many; j_gene: TRBJ2-2
CDR3aa: CASSQVLSALETQYF; CDR3nt: TGCGCCAGCAGCCAAGTTTTAAGCGCCCTAGAGACCCAGTACTTC; v_gene: TRBV4-1; d_gene: -; abundance: many; j_gene: TRBJ2-5
CDR3aa: CASSPYLAGETQYF; CDR3nt: TGCGCCAGCAGCCCCTATCTAGCCGGGGAGACCCAGTACTTC; v_gene: TRBV4-1; d_gene: -; abundance: many; j_gene: TRBJ2-5
CDR3aa: CASARSGTIYF; CDR3nt: TGTGCCAGCGCCCGGTCTGGAACCATATATTTT; v_gene: TRBV12-3/TRBV12-4; d_gene: -; abundance: many; j_gene: TRBJ1-3
CDR3aa: CASTLGQGEDTQYF; CDR3nt: TGTGCCAGCACCTTGGGACAGGGGGAAGATACGCAGTATTTT; v_gene: TRBV6-1; d_gene: TRBD1; abundance: many; j_gene: TRBJ2-3
CDR3aa: CASSRDQVTSGFYNEQFF; CDR3nt: TGTGCCAGCAGCCGCGACCAAGTGACTAGCGGGTTCTACAATGAGCAGTTCTTC; v_gene: TRBV11-1; d_gene: TRBD2; abundance: few; j_gene: TRBJ2-1
CDR3aa: CASGLAAGFGEQYF; CDR3nt: TGTGCTAGTGGTTTGGCCGCGGGGTTTGGCGAGCAGTACTTC; v_gene: TRBV12-5; d_gene: -; abundance: many; j_gene: TRBJ2-7
CDR3aa: CASSPEWLAKNIQYF; CDR3nt: TGCGCCAGCAGCCCCGAATGGCTAGCCAAAAACATTCAGTACTTC; v_gene: TRBV5-1; d_gene: -; abundance: few; j_gene: TRBJ2-4
CDR3aa: CSASPTSGGSYEQYF; CDR3nt: TGCAGTGCTAGCCCCACTAGCGGGGGCTCCTACGAGCAGTACTTC; v_gene: TRBV20-1; d_gene: TRBD2; abundance: -; j_gene: TRBJ2-7
CDR3aa: CSASHRSGYTF; CDR3nt: TGCAGTGCCAGTCACAGAAGTGGCTACACCTTC; v_gene: TRBV20-1; d_gene: -; abundance: -; j_gene: TRBJ1-2
CDR3aa: CASSLVRGRAPEAFF; CDR3nt: TGCGCCAGCAGCTTGGTGAGGGGCAGGGCCCCTGAAGCTTTCTTT; v_gene: TRBV5-1; d_gene: -; abundance: once; j_gene: TRBJ1-1
CDR3aa: CASSSPDSREQFF; CDR3nt: TGTGCCAGCAGCTCACCGGATTCTCGTGAGCAGTTCTTC; v_gene: TRBV5-5; d_gene: -; abundance: few; j_gene: TRBJ2-1
CDR3aa: CSAKTGGYPRGNEQFF; CDR3nt: TGCAGTGCAAAGACAGGGGGATATCCCCGGGGCAATGAGCAGTTCTTC; v_gene: TRBV20-1; d_gene: TRBD1; abundance: many; j_gene: TRBJ2-1
CDR3aa: CASRWDGSSTEAFF; CDR3nt: TGTGCCAGCAGATGGGACGGATCAAGCACTGAAGCTTTCTTT; v_gene: TRBV28; d_gene: -; abundance: -; j_gene: TRBJ1-1
CDR3aa: CASSVAGDYTYEQYF; CDR3nt: TGTGCCAGCAGCGTAGCGGGGGACTACACCTACGAGCAGTACTTC; v_gene: TRBV9; d_gene: TRBD2; abundance: -; j_gene: TRBJ2-7
CDR3aa: CSAREGGGLGTDTQYF; CDR3nt: TGCAGTGCTAGAGAGGGGGGAGGGCTTGGCACAGATACGCAGTATTTT; v_gene: TRBV20-1; d_gene: TRBD2; abundance: many; j_gene: TRBJ2-3
CDR3aa: CASSFRERRETQYF; CDR3nt: TGTGCCAGCAGCTTCCGGGAGCGGAGAGAGACCCAGTACTTC; v_gene: TRBV7-9; d_gene: -; abundance: -; j_gene: TRBJ2-5
CDR3aa: CASSHSRDPYNEQFF; CDR3nt: TGTGCCAGCAGTCATTCGAGGGACCCTTACAATGAGCAGTTCTTC; v_gene: TRBV14; d_gene: -; abundance: few; j_gene: TRBJ2-1
CDR3aa: CSASTPNQPQHF; CDR3nt: TGCAGTGCTAGTACCCCCAATCAGCCCCAGCATTTT; v_gene: TRBV20-1; d_gene: -; abundance: -; j_gene: TRBJ1-5
CDR3aa: CASSETADTQYF; CDR3nt: TGCGCCAGCAGTGAAACTGCAGATACGCAGTATTTT; v_gene: TRBV10-2; d_gene: -; abundance: -; j_gene: TRBJ2-3
CDR3aa: CASSPLNRNTEAFF; CDR3nt: TGTGCCAGCTCACCGTTAAATCGGAACACTGAAGCTTTCTTT; v_gene: TRBV18; d_gene: -; abundance: -; j_gene: TRBJ1-1
CDR3aa: CASSDSGLAGEEQFF; CDR3nt: TGTGCCAGCAGTGACTCGGGACTAGCGGGAGAGGAGCAGTTCTTC; v_gene: TRBV6-4; d_gene: TRBD2; abundance: many; j_gene: TRBJ2-1
CDR3aa: CASSTNREATEAFF; CDR3nt: TGCGCCAGCAGCACGAACAGGGAGGCGACTGAAGCTTTCTTT; v_gene: TRBV5-1; d_gene: -; abundance: few; j_gene: TRBJ1-1
CDR3aa: CASSSGQGHFDNYGYTF; CDR3nt: TGCGCCAGCAGCTCGGGACAGGGGCACTTTGATAACTATGGCTACACCTTC; v_gene: TRBV5-1; d_gene: TRBD1; abundance: many; j_gene: TRBJ1-2
CDR3aa: CASSPELAGVGEQFF; CDR3nt: TGTGCCAGCAGCCCGGAGCTAGCGGGAGTGGGTGAGCAGTTCTTC; v_gene: TRBV7-7; d_gene: TRBD2; abundance: many; j_gene: TRBJ2-1
CDR3aa: CASSKRQGGYEQYF; CDR3nt: TGCGCCAGCAGCAAGAGACAGGGTGGCTACGAGCAGTACTTC; v_gene: TRBV5-1; d_gene: TRBD1; abundance: few; j_gene: TRBJ2-7
CDR3aa: CASSLGLAGEEETQYF; CDR3nt: TGCGCCAGCAGCCTGGGACTAGCGGGAGAGGAAGAGACCCAGTACTTC; v_gene: TRBV5-1; d_gene: TRBD2; abundance: many; j_gene: TRBJ2-5
CDR3aa: CASSPLTALVETQYF; CDR3nt: TGTGCCAGCAGCCCCCTTACTGCGCTAGTAGAGACCCAGTACTTC; v_gene: TRBV11-2; d_gene: -; abundance: -; j_gene: TRBJ2-5
CDR3aa: CASSSTGTSRTDTQYF; CDR3nt: TGTGCCAGCAGCTCAACCGGGACTAGCAGGACAGATACGCAGTATTTT; v_gene: TRBV5-6; d_gene: TRBD2; abundance: many; j_gene: TRBJ2-3
CDR3aa: CASSRPKNGRFYEQYF; CDR3nt: TGCGCCAGCAGCCGACCCAAGAACGGACGGTTCTACGAGCAGTACTTC; v_gene: TRBV5-1; d_gene: -; abundance: many; j_gene: TRBJ2-7
CDR3aa: CAISETDNEQFF; CDR3nt: TGTGCCATCAGTGAGACGGACAATGAGCAGTTCTTC; v_gene: TRBV10-3; d_gene: -; abundance: many; j_gene: TRBJ2-1
CDR3aa: CASSSRPGQRNNEQFF; CDR3nt: TGTGCCAGCAGCTCACGACCGGGACAGAGAAACAATGAGCAGTTCTTC; v_gene: TRBV7-9; d_gene: TRBD1; abundance: few; j_gene: TRBJ2-1
CDR3aa: CSARDMAELYNEQFF; CDR3nt: TGCAGTGCTAGAGATATGGCGGAGCTCTACAATGAGCAGTTCTTC; v_gene: TRBV20-1; d_gene: -; abundance: -; j_gene: TRBJ2-1
CDR3aa: CSVVGSGANVLTF; CDR3nt: TGCAGCGTTGTGGGTAGCGGGGCCAACGTCCTGACTTTC; v_gene: TRBV29-1; d_gene: -; abundance: -; j_gene: TRBJ2-6